The present TCR beta chain was sequenced within a study of PD-1 blockade in classical Hodgkin lymphoma. For the study at large: Once every 2 weeks, patients received intravenous nivolumab at 3 mg/kg. Notes on the study in general: Some patients started nivolumab under 1 year after ASCT, and they were excluded. In newly diagnosed patients, baseline TCR diversity was reportedly below that of healthy donors.

V dropped 6 bases and J dropped 5 bases, with 10 bases sitting between them. This CDR3 contains 12 residues. Germline V gene data show CDR1 as MDHEN and CDR2 as SYDVKM. Each of the patients experienced relapse following autologous stem cell transplantation, and their brentuximab vedotin exposure differed. Best response was recorded as complete response, partial response or progressive disease. Method: immunoSEQ multiplex PCR; TCRdb's copy keeps in-frame clones and lacks some. This sample has about 110,000 clones, with about nine tenths found just once. As to this clone: Its antigen is undetermined.

The genes are TRBV28 and TRBJ1-1; D remains unclear. This specimen was peripheral blood mononuclear cells (PBMCs), taken before the second cycle of nivolumab. The clonotype comes from a human donor with classical Hodgkin lymphoma. Here the CDR3 reads CASSTGITEAFF. The CDR3, as DNA: TGTGCCAGCAGCACGGGGATTACTGAAGCTTTCTTT.